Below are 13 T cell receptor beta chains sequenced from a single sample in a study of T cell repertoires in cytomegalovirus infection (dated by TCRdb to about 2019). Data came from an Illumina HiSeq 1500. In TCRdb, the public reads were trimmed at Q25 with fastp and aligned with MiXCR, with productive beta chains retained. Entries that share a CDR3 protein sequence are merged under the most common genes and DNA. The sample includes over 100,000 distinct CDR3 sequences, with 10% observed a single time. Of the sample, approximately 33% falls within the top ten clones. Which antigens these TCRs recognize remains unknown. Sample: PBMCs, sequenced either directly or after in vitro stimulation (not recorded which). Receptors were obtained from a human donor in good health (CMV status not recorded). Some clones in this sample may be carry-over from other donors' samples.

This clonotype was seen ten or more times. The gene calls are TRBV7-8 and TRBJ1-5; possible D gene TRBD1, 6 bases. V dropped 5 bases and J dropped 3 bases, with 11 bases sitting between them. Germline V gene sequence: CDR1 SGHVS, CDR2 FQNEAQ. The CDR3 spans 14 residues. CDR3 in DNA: TGTGCCAGCAGCCGAGGACAGAACAATCAGCCCCAGCATTTT. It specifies CASSRGQNNQPQHF. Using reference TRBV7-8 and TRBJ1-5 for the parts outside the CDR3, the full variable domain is GAGVSQSPRYKVAKRGQDVALRCDPISGHVSLFWYQQALGQGPEFLTYFQNEAQLDKSGLPSDRFFAERPEGSVSTLKIQRTQQEDSAVYLCASSRGQNNQPQHFGDGTRLSIL.

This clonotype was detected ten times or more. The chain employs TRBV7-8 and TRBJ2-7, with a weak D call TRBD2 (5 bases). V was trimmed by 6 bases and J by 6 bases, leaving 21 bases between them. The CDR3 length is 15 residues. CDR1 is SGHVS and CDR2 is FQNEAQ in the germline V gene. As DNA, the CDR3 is TGTGCCAGCAGTCTGGAGGACCTTCCGTACGCCGAGCAGTACTTC. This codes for CASSLEDLPYAEQYF.

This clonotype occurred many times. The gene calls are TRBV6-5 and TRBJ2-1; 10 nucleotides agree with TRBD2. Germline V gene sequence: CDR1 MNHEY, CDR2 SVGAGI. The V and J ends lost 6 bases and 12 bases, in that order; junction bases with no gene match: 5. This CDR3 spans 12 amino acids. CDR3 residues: CASRELAGPQFF. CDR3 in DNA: TGTGCCAGCAGAGAACTAGCGGGACCGCAGTTCTTC.

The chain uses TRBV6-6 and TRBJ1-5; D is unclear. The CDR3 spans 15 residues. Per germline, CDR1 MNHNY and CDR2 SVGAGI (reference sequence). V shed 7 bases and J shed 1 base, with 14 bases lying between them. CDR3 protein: CASKAGPPSNQPQHF. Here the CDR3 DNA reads TGTGCCAGCAAAGCCGGGCCGCCCAGCAATCAGCCCCAGCATTTT.

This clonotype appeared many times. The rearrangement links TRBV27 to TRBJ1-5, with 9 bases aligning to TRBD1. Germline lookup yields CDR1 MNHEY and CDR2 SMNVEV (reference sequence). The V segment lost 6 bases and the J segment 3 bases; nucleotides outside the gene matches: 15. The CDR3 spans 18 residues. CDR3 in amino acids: CASRTYGTGSSLNQPQHF. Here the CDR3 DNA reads TGTGCCAGCAGGACCTACGGGACAGGGTCTTCACTCAATCAGCCCCAGCATTTT.

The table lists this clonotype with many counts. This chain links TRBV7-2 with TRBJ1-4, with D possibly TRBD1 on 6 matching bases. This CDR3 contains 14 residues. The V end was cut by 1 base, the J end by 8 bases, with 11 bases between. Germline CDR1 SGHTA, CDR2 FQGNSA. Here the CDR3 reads CASSLVGGGEKLFF. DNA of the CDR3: TGTGCCAGCAGCTTAGTGGGGGGCGGCGAAAAACTGTTTTTT.

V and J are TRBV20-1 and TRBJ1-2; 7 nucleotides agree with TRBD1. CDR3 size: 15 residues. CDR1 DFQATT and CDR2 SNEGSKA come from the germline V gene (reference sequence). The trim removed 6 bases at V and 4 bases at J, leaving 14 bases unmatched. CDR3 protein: CSAKLPTGWVYGYTF. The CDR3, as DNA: TGCAGTGCCAAGTTACCGACAGGGTGGGTCTATGGCTACACCTTC.

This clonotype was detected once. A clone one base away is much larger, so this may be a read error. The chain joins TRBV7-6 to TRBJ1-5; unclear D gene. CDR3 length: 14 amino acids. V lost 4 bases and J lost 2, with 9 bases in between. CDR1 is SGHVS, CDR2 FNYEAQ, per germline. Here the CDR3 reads CASSSHMGNQPQHF. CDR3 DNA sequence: TGTGCCAGCAGCTCACACATGGGCAATCAGCCCCAGCATTTT. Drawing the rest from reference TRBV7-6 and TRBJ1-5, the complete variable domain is GAGVSQSPRYKVTKRGQDVALRCDPISGHVSLYWYRQALGQGPEFLTYFNYEAQQDKSGLPNDRFSAERPEGSISTLTIQRTEQRDSAMYRCASSSHMGNQPQHFGDGTRLSIL.

The CDR3 DNA reads as TGTGCCAGCAGCTTGGGGTCCTACTTCGAGCAGTACTTC. Its translation: CASSLGSYFEQYF. V is TRBV7-6 and J is TRBJ2-7; no firm D call. The CDR3 has 13 residues. Germline CDR1 is SGHVS and CDR2 is FNYEAQ. V lost 3 bases, J lost 6 bases, and 12 bases lay in between.

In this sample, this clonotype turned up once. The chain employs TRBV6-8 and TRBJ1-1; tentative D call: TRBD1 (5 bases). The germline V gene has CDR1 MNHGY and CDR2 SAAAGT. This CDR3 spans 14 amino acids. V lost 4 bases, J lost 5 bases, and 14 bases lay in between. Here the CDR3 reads CASSSPGRGTEAFF. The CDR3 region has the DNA TGTGCCAGCAGTTCCCCAGGGCGTGGGACTGAAGCTTTCTTT.

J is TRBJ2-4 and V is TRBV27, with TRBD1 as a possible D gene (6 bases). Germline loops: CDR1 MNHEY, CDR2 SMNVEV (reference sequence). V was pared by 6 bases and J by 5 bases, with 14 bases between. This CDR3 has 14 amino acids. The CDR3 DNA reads TGTGCCAGCAGAGGGACATTGGGCCAAAACATTCAGTACTTC. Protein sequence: CASRGTLGQNIQYF.

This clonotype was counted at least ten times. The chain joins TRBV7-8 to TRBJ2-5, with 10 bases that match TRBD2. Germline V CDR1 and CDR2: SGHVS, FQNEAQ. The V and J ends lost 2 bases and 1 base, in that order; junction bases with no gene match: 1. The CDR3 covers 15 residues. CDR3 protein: CASSLPSGSQETQYF. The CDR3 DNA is TGTGCCAGCAGCTTACCTAGCGGGAGCCAAGAGACCCAGTACTTC.

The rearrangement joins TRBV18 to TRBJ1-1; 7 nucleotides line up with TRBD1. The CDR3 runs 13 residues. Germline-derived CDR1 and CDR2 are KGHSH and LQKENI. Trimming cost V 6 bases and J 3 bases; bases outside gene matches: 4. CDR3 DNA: TGTGCCAGCTCGGGACAGCAGGACACTGAAGCTTTCTTT. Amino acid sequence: CASSGQQDTEAFF.